This T cell receptor beta chain is drawn from a study of response to subunit inactivated influenza vaccine. Each CDR3 protein gets one entry after TCRdb re-called the RT-PCR reads with MiXCR. This table has about 570,000 distinct CDR3 sequences, approximately 10% appearing once. This CDR3 spans 15 amino acids. Germline CDR1 SGDLS, CDR2 YYNGEE. V lost 0 bases, J lost 4 bases, and 12 bases lay in between. The same sample was also studied in work on T cells expressing NK-cell markers. That source notes: TCR beta libraries carry UMIs added by 5'RACE template switching.

The origin of this receptor is a man over 45 who received an inactivated influenza vaccine. The chain is built from TRBV9 and TRBJ2-3; D might be TRBD2 (5 bases). The sequenced sample was PBMCs from blood, obtained on the day of vaccination. CDR3 loop: CASSVEGDDADTQYF. DNA for the CDR3: TGTGCCAGCAGCGTAGAGGGAGATGATGCAGATACGCAGTATTTT.